These 30 T cell receptor beta chains share one sample of origin, sequenced in a study of shared clonotypes between healthy human individuals. CD45RO-negative, CCR7-selected cells formed the naive CD8 fraction, which excluded terminally differentiated effector memory CD45RA+ cells. Some clones are missing from TCRdb's copy, which holds only in-frame ones; the method was immunoSEQ multiplex PCR. The top ten hold under 2% of the sample, which has millions of clones, 93% seen once. Material for sequencing was naive CD8+ T cells from PBMCs. These receptors all stem from a man younger than 35 in good health. Some clones in this sample may be carry-over from other donors' samples.

The rearrangement joins TRBV28 to TRBJ1-1; TRBD1 agrees at 8 bases. The germline CDR1 and CDR2 sequences are MDHEN and SYDVKM. The CDR3 covers 15 residues. The junction had 9 bases not matched to a gene; V was cut back by 5 bases and J by 4 bases. The CDR3 is CASSPRTGRGTEAFF. The CDR3 DNA reads TGTGCCAGCAGTCCCAGGACAGGGCGGGGCACTGAAGCTTTCTTT.

This clone was counted a few times. V is TRBV10-3 and J is TRBJ1-1; D is unclear. Per the germline V gene, CDR1 is ENHRY and CDR2 is SYGVKD. Trimming shortened V by 8 bases and J by 2 bases, and 9 bases separated the two germline ends. The CDR3 consists of 12 residues. The CDR3 reads CAIGPSNTEAFF. CDR3 nucleotides: TGTGCCATCGGGCCCAGTAACACTGAAGCTTTCTTT.

The CDR3 sequence is CASSSGETQYF. CDR3 nucleotide sequence: TGTGCCAGCAGCTCAGGAGAGACCCAGTACTTC. The chain couples TRBV7-3 to TRBJ2-5, with D uncertain. V was pared by 4 bases and J by 4 bases, with 4 bases between. There are 11 residues in the CDR3. Germline V gene lookup returns CDR1 SGHTA and CDR2 FQGTGA.

The chain couples TRBV27 to TRBJ2-1, with unresolved D. This CDR3 region has 12 residues. V lost 3 bases, J lost 9 bases, and 9 bases lay in between. Per the germline V gene, CDR1 is MNHEY and CDR2 is SMNVEV (reference sequence). The CDR3 protein is CASSFTAAEQFF. The DNA of the CDR3 is TGTGCCAGCAGTTTCACCGCAGCTGAGCAGTTCTTC.

The chain carries TRBV21-1 and TRBJ1-4; the table assigns TRBD1, which was not confirmed against the DNA. TRBV21-1 is recorded as a pseudogene. CDR3 size: 15 residues. CDR3 bases: TGTGCCAGCAGCCCTCAGACAGGGCTAAATGAAAAACTGTTTTTT. Translating gives CASSPQTGLNEKLFF.

J is TRBJ1-2 and V is TRBV6-6, with D uncertain. Trimming left V 2 bases short and J 4 bases short, with 14 bases between. Germline V lookup: CDR1 MNHNY, CDR2 SVGAGI (reference sequence). There are 15 residues in the CDR3. The CDR3: CASSYGSEPRYGYTF. The DNA of the CDR3 is TGTGCCAGCAGTTACGGGTCAGAACCGCGCTATGGCTACACCTTC.

Comment on this clone: Additional DNA sequences in this sample encode the identical CDR3. V usage is TRBV19 and J usage is TRBJ1-1; D not resolved. The CDR3 is made up of 12 amino acids. V was pared by 3 bases and J by 1 base, with 3 bases between. Looked up from germline, CDR1 is LNHDA and CDR2 is SQIVND (reference sequence). CDR3 DNA: TGTGCCAGTAGTATTTGGAACACTGAAGCTTTCTTT. Residues: CASSIWNTEAFF.

The V gene is TRBV6-5, the J gene TRBJ2-1; D assignment may be TRBD1 or TRBD2 (5 bases each). The CDR3 contains 16 residues. Trimming shortened V by 2 bases and J by 4 bases, and 15 bases separated the two germline ends. Looked up from germline, CDR1 is MNHEY and CDR2 is SVGAGI. CDR3 bases: TGTGCCAGCAGTTACGGGGGTCGGGGAGCTTACAATGAGCAGTTCTTC. This codes for CASSYGGRGAYNEQFF.

This clone was seen just once. The chain has TRBV7-9 and TRBJ2-3; 15 nucleotides match TRBD2. This CDR3 is 16 amino acids long. CDR1 is SEHNR and CDR2 is FQNEAQ in the germline V gene (reference sequence). Trimming removed 4 bases from V and 5 bases from J; junction bases left unmatched: 4. The CDR3 region is CASSSRTSGRVDTQYF. CDR3 sequence (DNA): TGTGCCAGCAGCTCCAGGACTAGCGGGAGGGTAGATACGCAGTATTTT.

The table lists this clone with a count of one. V and J are TRBV13 and TRBJ2-2; tentatively, D is TRBD1 (5 bases). The CDR3 runs 16 residues. The V end was cut by 6 bases, the J end by 0 bases, with 14 bases between. Germline CDR1 reads PRHDT; CDR2 reads FYEKMQ (reference sequence). For the CDR3, the DNA is TGTGCCAGCAGTAACGGACGCAGGGCGAACACCGGGGAGCTGTTTTTT. Translation: CASSNGRRANTGELFF.

The genes are TRBV19 and TRBJ1-2, with TRBD1 matching 9 bases. The CDR3 is 15 residues long. The V gene end was trimmed by 9 bases and the J gene end by 6 bases; junction bases not matched to a gene: 14. CDR1 and CDR2 from the germline V gene are LNHDA and SQIVND (reference sequence). CDR3 bases: TGTGCCAGCACCAACCGGGACAGGGCCTATAATGGCTACACCTTC. This encodes CASTNRDRAYNGYTF.

The chain links TRBV9 to TRBJ2-7; D might be TRBD1 or TRBD2, each matching 5 bases. Trimming left V 0 bases short and J 0 bases short, with 13 bases between. The CDR3 is 16 amino acids. Germline V gene lookup returns CDR1 SGDLS and CDR2 YYNGEE. The CDR3: CASSVAGTVNSYEQYF. CDR3 nucleotide sequence: TGTGCCAGCAGCGTAGCCGGGACGGTAAACTCCTACGAGCAGTACTTC.

This rearrangement joins TRBV7-3 to TRBJ2-1, with D perhaps TRBD2 (5 bases). In germline, CDR1 is SGHTA, CDR2 FQGTGA. V lost 0 bases and J 6 bases, leaving 9 bases between the germline ends. CDR3 length: 14 residues. In DNA form, the CDR3 reads TGTGCCAGCAGCTTAACCCTAGCCCGCAATGAGCAGTTCTTC. Amino acid sequence: CASSLTLARNEQFF.

This clone appeared a few times. The V and J genes are TRBV15 and TRBJ1-5; D is undetermined. Trimming stripped 3 bases from V and 0 bases from J, with 3 bases between. Germline V gene data show CDR1 as LNHNV and CDR2 as YYDKDF (reference sequence). The CDR3 is 13 amino acids. This chain's CDR3 is CATSSGSNQPQHF. CDR3 nucleotide sequence: TGTGCCACCAGCAGCGGTAGCAATCAGCCCCAGCATTTT.

A note on this clone: Other DNA variants within this sample encode the same CDR3. This chain links TRBV27 with TRBJ2-1, with TRBD2 matching 11 bases. The V gene end was trimmed by 5 bases and the J gene end by 4 bases; junction bases not matched to a gene: 1. The CDR3 is made up of 14 amino acids. Germline V gene data show CDR1 as MNHEY and CDR2 as SMNVEV (reference sequence). The CDR3, as DNA: TGTGCCAGCAGTACTAGCGGGAGTTACAATGAGCAGTTCTTC. Its translation is CASSTSGSYNEQFF.

The V and J genes are TRBV9 and TRBJ2-2, with 11 positions matching TRBD2. Germline V gene sequence: CDR1 SGDLS, CDR2 YYNGEE. Trimming removed 3 bases from V and 6 bases from J; junction bases left unmatched: 4. The CDR3 extends over 15 amino acids. The CDR3 is CASSETSGRAGELFF. The CDR3 nucleotides read TGTGCCAGCAGCGAAACTAGCGGGAGAGCCGGGGAGCTGTTTTTT.

The J gene is TRBJ2-2, the V gene TRBV13; D remains unclear. The ends were cut back, 3 bases at V and 1 base at J, with 12 bases in the middle. The CDR3 is 16 residues long. CDR1 and CDR2 (germline): PRHDT, FYEKMQ (reference sequence). This CDR3 reads CASSLLFRLNTGELFF. DNA of the CDR3: TGTGCCAGCAGCTTGCTGTTCCGTTTGAACACCGGGGAGCTGTTTTTT.

The rearrangement links TRBV9 to TRBJ1-2; no reliable D call. V was clipped by 1 base and J by 3 bases, with 13 bases between them. This CDR3 has 15 amino acids. Germline-derived CDR1 and CDR2 are SGDLS and YYNGEE. The CDR3 protein is CASSVSKGRDYGYTF. Written as DNA, the CDR3 is TGTGCCAGCAGCGTATCGAAGGGAAGGGACTATGGCTACACCTTC.

V is TRBV7-9 and J is TRBJ2-3; 10 bases fit TRBD2. Germline V gene sequence: CDR1 SEHNR, CDR2 FQNEAQ (reference sequence). This CDR3 is 16 amino acids long. With V trimmed by 10 bases and J by 4 bases, 14 bases remained unmatched. The CDR3 is CATPGEREGRPDTQYF. For the CDR3, the DNA is TGTGCCACCCCCGGAGAGCGGGAGGGCCGGCCAGATACGCAGTATTTT.

The chain employs TRBV10-2 and TRBJ2-5, with 11 bases lining up with TRBD2. The CDR3 totals 15 residues. Germline V gives CDR1 WSHSY, CDR2 SAAADI. V trimming: 5 bases; J trimming: 5 bases; junction bases outside the gene matches: 7. The DNA of the CDR3 is TGCGCCAGCAGTTTTAGCGGGGGGGGTAGGGAGACCCAGTACTTC. It codes for CASSFSGGGRETQYF.

This rearrangement joins TRBV28 to TRBJ2-1, with D maybe TRBD2 (5 bases). This CDR3 spans 17 amino acids. Deletions cut 3 bases from V and 1 base from J, with 16 bases between. In germline, CDR1 is MDHEN, CDR2 SYDVKM. The CDR3 bases are TGTGCCAGCAGTTTTCCCGGTGTTACGGGGTCCTACAATGAGCAGTTCTTC. Its protein product is CASSFPGVTGSYNEQFF.

This clone was seen just once. Distinct nucleotide sequences in the sample also encode this CDR3. The genes are TRBV28 and TRBJ2-7; D is unclear. The germline V gene has CDR1 MDHEN and CDR2 SYDVKM. Trimming shortened V by 4 bases and J by 0 bases, and 10 bases separated the two germline ends. This CDR3 is built from 14 residues. The chain's CDR3 is CASSSLASSYEQYF. The CDR3 nucleotides are TGTGCCAGCAGTTCTCTCGCAAGCTCCTACGAGCAGTACTTC.

The rearrangement joins TRBV29-1 to TRBJ2-1; no clear D gene. The CDR3 is 13 amino acids. Germline-derived CDR1 and CDR2 are SQVTM and ANQGSEA. The V gene lost 7 bases and the J gene lost 7 bases, with 17 bases spanning the gap. CDR3 DNA: TGCAGCGCCTACCTACCGACTTTAAATGAGCAGTTCTTC. Its translation: CSAYLPTLNEQFF.

This clone has only one observation. For the CDR3, the DNA is TGCACCAGCAGCCAAGAGGGGAGGACCTACAATGAGCAGTTCTTC. Translating gives CTSSQEGRTYNEQFF. The chain combines TRBV1 with TRBJ2-1; the table's D gene call, TRBD2, was not cross checked with the DNA. TRBV1 is a pseudogene. This CDR3 is 15 amino acids long.

The chain recombines TRBV4-1 with TRBJ1-1; 7 nucleotides match TRBD1. The germline V gene encodes CDR1 MGHRA and CDR2 YSYEKL. Trimming took 0 bases from V and 3 from J; bases not matched to a gene: 4. The CDR3 has 15 amino acids. CDR3 sequence (DNA): TGCGCCAGCAGCCAAGACAACGACAGGGACACTGAAGCTTTCTTT. Its translation is CASSQDNDRDTEAFF.

This chain connects TRBV6-5 to TRBJ2-7, with 7 bases aligning to TRBD1. J gave up 6 bases and V 8 bases, and 13 bases lay outside the gene matches. This CDR3 region has 14 residues. Germline CDR1 MNHEY, CDR2 SVGAGI. CDR3 amino acids: CASQERQGKGEQYF. CDR3 nucleotides: TGTGCCAGCCAAGAACGACAGGGAAAGGGCGAGCAGTACTTC.

The chain links TRBV7-9 to TRBJ2-2; D is possibly TRBD1 (5 bases). The length of the CDR3 is 13 residues. Germline values: CDR1 SEHNR, CDR2 FQNEAQ (reference sequence). V shed 5 bases and J shed 7 bases, with 11 bases lying between them. The CDR3 DNA is TGTGCCAGCAGCGAGAGGACAATCGGGGAGCTGTTTTTT. Protein product: CASSERTIGELFF.

The chain joins TRBV6-5 to TRBJ2-7, with 7 bases aligning to TRBD1. CDR1 and CDR2 (germline): MNHEY, SVGAGI. The junction had 9 bases not matched to a gene; V was cut back by 4 bases and J by 0 bases. The CDR3 totals 16 residues. CDR3 loop: CASSSFLTGNSYEQYF. Written as DNA, the CDR3 is TGTGCCAGCAGTTCTTTTCTGACAGGGAACTCCTACGAGCAGTACTTC.

The chain has TRBV2 and TRBJ1-2; D is perhaps TRBD1 (5 bases). Trimming pared 6 bases from V and 6 bases from J, leaving 23 bases between. The CDR3 is 16 residues long. Germline V lookup: CDR1 SNHLY, CDR2 FYNNEI. The CDR3 sequence: CASSASEYGAVDGYTF. In DNA form, the CDR3 reads TGTGCCAGCAGCGCAAGCGAGTACGGGGCCGTGGATGGCTACACCTTC.

The chain joins TRBV11-2 to TRBJ2-5; weak D call: TRBD1 (7 bases). V lost 3 bases and J lost 4, with 12 bases in between. The CDR3 loop spans 14 amino acids. Per germline, CDR1 SGHAT and CDR2 FQNNGV. The chain's CDR3 is CASSFQGGPETQYF. As DNA, the CDR3 is TGTGCCAGCAGCTTTCAGGGGGGCCCAGAGACCCAGTACTTC.